The clone carrying this T cell receptor (beta chain) has more than one count but fewer than ten. TCRdb's copy holds only in-frame clones and misses some; the assay was immunoSEQ multiplex PCR. This table has around 65,000 clones, over 75% appearing once. This sample was included in a study of technical replicates of blood from several donors. CDR1 and CDR2 from the germline V gene are SGHVS and FNYEAQ. The CDR3 loop spans 15 amino acids. The ends were cut back, 9 bases at V and 0 bases at J, with 16 bases in the middle. What was sequenced was PBMCs. The chain uses TRBV7-6 and TRBJ2-3, with D perhaps TRBD2 (6 bases). The source is a human donor in good health. Some clones in this sample may be carry-over from other donors' samples. The DNA for the CDR3 is TGTGCCAGTTCCGGCGGGGACTTTAGCACAGATACGCAGTATTTT. Its protein product is CASSGGDFSTDTQYF.